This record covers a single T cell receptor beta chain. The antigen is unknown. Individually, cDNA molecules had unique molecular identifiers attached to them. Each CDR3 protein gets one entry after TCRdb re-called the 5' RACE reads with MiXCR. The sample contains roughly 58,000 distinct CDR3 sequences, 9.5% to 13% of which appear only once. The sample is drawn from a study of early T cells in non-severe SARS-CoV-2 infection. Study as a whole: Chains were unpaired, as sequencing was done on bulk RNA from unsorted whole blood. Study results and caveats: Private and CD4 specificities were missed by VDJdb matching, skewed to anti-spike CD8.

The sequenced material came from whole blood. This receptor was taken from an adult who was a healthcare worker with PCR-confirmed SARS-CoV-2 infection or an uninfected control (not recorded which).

CDR3 coding DNA: TGCAGCGTTGACCCCACAGGGGGCACTGGAAACACCATATATTTT. Its translation is CSVDPTGGTGNTIYF. V and J are TRBV29-1 and TRBJ1-3, with 9 bases matching TRBD1. Unmatched junction bases numbered 5, after V lost 3 bases and J lost 2 bases. CDR1 is SQVTM, CDR2 ANQGSEA, per germline. CDR3 length: 15 amino acids.